There are many counts of the clone carrying this T cell receptor (beta chain). This sample was taken from a study of T cells after yellow fever vaccination. General study findings and limits: The secondary response was weaker, and its peak arrived faster, on day 5 versus 15. There was a possibility that FACS-sorted repertoires contained abundant clonotypes contaminating from the bulk population. Post-booster samples contained most primary-vaccination clones (approximately 96% CD4, about 90% CD8).

The CDR3 runs to 13 residues. Trimming left V 4 bases short and J 1 base short, with 11 bases between. Germline CDR1 reads SQVTM; CDR2 reads ANQGSEA. TCRdb reprocessed the 5' RACE reads with MiXCR, giving one entry per CDR3 protein. The top ten hold 24% of the sample, which has under 55,000 distinct CDR3 sequences, 6.6% seen once. Material: CD8+ T cells not binding an NS4B(214-222) dextramer, sorted from PBMCs, obtained about 49 days after the first yellow fever vaccination. J is TRBJ2-7 and V is TRBV29-1; the D call may be TRBD1 or TRBD2 (5 bases each). The source is a young man who received the YFV17D yellow fever vaccine. The CDR3 DNA is TGCAGCGTTGGAGAGGGGACGTCCTACGAGCAGTACTTC. This sequence encodes CSVGEGTSYEQYF.